One sample yielded the 15 T cell receptor beta chains listed below, sequenced in a study of blood T cell repertoires in COVID-19. Here immunoSEQ multiplex PCR was the method, and the copy in TCRdb shows in-frame clones only, minus some. This sample has about 90,000 clones, with roughly 84% found just once. Sequencing used peripheral blood. Receptor source: a man aged 60 to 69 with acute or convalescent COVID-19.

The sample holds one count of this clone. V usage is TRBV27 and J usage is TRBJ1-1; perhaps TRBD1 as D (5 bases). Trimming shortened V by 5 bases and J by 6 bases, and 16 bases separated the two germline ends. Germline lookup yields CDR1 MNHEY and CDR2 SMNVEV (reference sequence). This CDR3 comprises 14 residues. The CDR3 region is CASSPHWGGAEAFF. The CDR3 DNA sequence: TGTGCCAGCAGTCCTCACTGGGGGGGAGCTGAAGCTTTCTTT.

The rearrangement links TRBV7-7 to TRBJ2-3; D is ambiguous. Trimming pared 2 bases from V and 5 bases from J, leaving 8 bases between. This CDR3 comprises 13 residues. CDR1 is SSHAT, CDR2 FNYEAQ, per germline (reference sequence). The CDR3 region is CASSLIPRDTQYF. CDR3 nucleotide sequence: TGTGCCAGCAGCTTAATTCCCCGAGATACGCAGTATTTT.

This clone has just a few counts. The chain is built from TRBV2 and TRBJ2-5, with unresolved D. Deletions cut 5 bases from V and 1 base from J, with 14 bases between. CDR1 SNHLY and CDR2 FYNNEI come from the germline V gene. The CDR3 has 15 residues. The DNA of the CDR3 is TGTGCCAGCAGTTCCTCACCGACATTCCAAGAGACCCAGTACTTC. It specifies CASSSSPTFQETQYF.

The chain couples TRBV5-1 to TRBJ1-1, with TRBD1 as a possible D gene (5 bases). Germline-derived CDR1 and CDR2 are SGHRS and YFSETQ. This CDR3 contains 14 residues. V lost 3 bases, J lost 0 bases, and 9 bases lay in between. The CDR3 DNA reads as TGCGCCAGCAGCTGGCCGGGGGTGAACACTGAAGCTTTCTTT. Residues: CASSWPGVNTEAFF. Supplemented by reference TRBV5-1 and TRBJ1-1, the full variable domain reads KAGVTQTPRYLIKTRGQQVTLSCSPISGHRSVSWYQQTPGQGLQFLFEYFSETQRNKGNFPGRFSGRQFSNSRSEMNVSTLELGDSALYLCASSWPGVNTEAFFGQGTRLTVV.

This clone was counted a single time. This sequence joins TRBV5-8 and TRBJ2-7; the D gene is possibly TRBD2 (6 bases). CDR1 is SGHTS and CDR2 is YDEGEE in the germline V gene. Trimming pared 2 bases from V and 4 bases from J, leaving 10 bases between. CDR3 length: 13 residues. The CDR3 DNA reads TGTGCCAGCAGCTTTCTGCGGGAATACGAGCAGTACTTC. This translates into CASSFLREYEQYF.

This chain uses TRBV10-3 with TRBJ1-1; D is perhaps TRBD1 (5 bases). Trimming removed 6 bases at V and 3 bases at J, with 11 bases between. Germline values: CDR1 ENHRY, CDR2 SYGVKD. This CDR3 is 13 amino acids long. The CDR3 DNA reads as TGTGCCATCAGGGGGCCTTGGGACACTGAAGCTTTCTTT. This encodes CAIRGPWDTEAFF.

The chain links TRBV11-2 to TRBJ1-1; D uncertain. Trimming pared 5 bases from V and 4 bases from J, leaving 11 bases between. The CDR3 length is 13 residues. The germline CDR1 and CDR2 sequences are SGHAT and FQNNGV. Here the CDR3 reads CASSRFEGTEAFF. The CDR3 DNA reads TGTGCCAGCAGCCGATTTGAGGGCACTGAAGCTTTCTTT.

The chain carries TRBV7-2 and TRBJ1-3; unclear D gene. Trimming pared 3 bases from V and 0 bases from J, leaving 9 bases between. The CDR3 totals 15 residues. CDR1 is SGHTA and CDR2 is FQGNSA in the germline V gene. CDR3 protein: CASSLGMSSGNTIYF. The CDR3 coding sequence is TGTGCCAGCAGCTTGGGCATGAGCTCTGGAAACACCATATATTTT.

This chain joins TRBV7-3 and TRBJ2-5; 8 bases fit TRBD2. The germline gives CDR1 SGHTA, CDR2 FQGTGA. CDR3 size: 15 residues. With 3 bases clipped from V and 5 bases from J, the junction kept 8 bases outside the gene matches. The CDR3 nucleotides are TGTGCCAGCAGCTTGACTAGCGCGGGTGTTGAGACCCAGTACTTC. Residues: CASSLTSAGVETQYF.

In DNA, the CDR3 is TGTGCCAGCAGCAGTACAGGGAGCTCTGGAAACACCATATATTTT. It codes for CASSSTGSSGNTIYF. This chain connects TRBV9 to TRBJ1-3; maybe TRBD1 (6 bases). The CDR3 is made up of 15 amino acids. V gave up 4 bases and J gave up 0 bases, with 11 bases separating them. Germline V gives CDR1 SGDLS, CDR2 YYNGEE.

This clone has more than one count but fewer than ten. V gene TRBV4-1 combines with J gene TRBJ2-2, with 7 bases lining up with TRBD2. This CDR3 comprises 18 residues. The trim removed 7 bases at V and 0 bases at J, leaving 14 bases unmatched. Germline loops: CDR1 MGHRA, CDR2 YSYEKL. The CDR3 nucleotides are TGCGCCAGCACTAATGCTCTTTCGGGGGGACCGAACACCGGGGAGCTGTTTTTT. Protein sequence: CASTNALSGGPNTGELFF.

The chain combines TRBV2 with TRBJ2-3; 7 positions agree with TRBD2. V was pared by 8 bases and J by 4 bases, with 12 bases of the junction left unmatched. CDR1 and CDR2 (germline): SNHLY, FYNNEI. This CDR3 has 15 amino acids. CDR3 sequence: CASSLGAGSPDTQYF. DNA for the CDR3: TGTGCCAGCTCGCTTGGAGCGGGGTCCCCAGATACGCAGTATTTT.

The chain recombines TRBV5-5 with TRBJ1-2, with 9 bases that match TRBD1. The CDR3 is 15 residues long. The V segment lost 0 bases and the J segment 8 bases; nucleotides outside the gene matches: 8. CDR1 is SGHKS and CDR2 is YYEKEE in the germline V gene (reference sequence). CDR3 sequence (DNA): TGTGCCAGCAGCTTGGGAACAGGGGGCCTCGGAGGCTACACCTTC. Its protein is CASSLGTGGLGGYTF.

The chain couples TRBV7-9 to TRBJ1-2; D unclear. CDR1 and CDR2 (germline): SEHNR, FQNEAQ (reference sequence). There are 14 residues in the CDR3. V shed 5 bases and J shed 4 bases, with 14 bases lying between them. In DNA form, the CDR3 reads TGTGCCAGCAGCCCTGGCCGGGAGCCCTATGGCTACACCTTC. Its protein is CASSPGREPYGYTF.

The V call is TRBV11-2, the J call TRBJ1-3; no definite D call. Per the germline V gene, CDR1 is SGHAT and CDR2 is FQNNGV. Between the trimmed V and J ends, which lost 3 bases and 1 base, there was a span of 7 bases. There are 14 residues in the CDR3. CDR3 nucleotides: TGTGCCAGCAGCTTCGCCGGGTCTGGAAACACCATATATTTT. It codes for CASSFAGSGNTIYF.